The next 14 T cell receptor beta chains were all read from a single sample in a study of cytomegalovirus exposure and HLA in healthy donors. This PCR relied on a set of 60 Vbeta primers and 13 Jbeta primers. TCRdb's table, derived via immunoSEQ multiplex PCR, lists solely in-frame clones and lacks some. Of over 250,000 clones listed, 65% to 85% are singletons. Input material: PBMCs. All receptors come from a female donor in good health and CMV-seronegative.

J is TRBJ1-4 and V is TRBV19; no firm D call. CDR3 length: 15 residues. Trimming pared 5 bases from V and 8 bases from J, leaving 18 bases between. CDR1 and CDR2 (germline): LNHDA, SQIVND (reference sequence). The CDR3 sequence is CASSPWEGQREKLFF. The CDR3, as DNA: TGTGCCAGTAGTCCTTGGGAGGGCCAACGGGAAAAACTGTTTTTT.

The chain carries TRBV5-6 and TRBJ2-3; 11 nucleotides agree with TRBD1. This CDR3 contains 16 residues. Losses at the gene ends were 3 bases for V and 3 bases for J; bases not matched to a gene: 6. Germline V gene data show CDR1 as SGHDT and CDR2 as YYEEEE. CDR3 in DNA: TGTGCCAGCAGCTCACTGGGGACAGGGGGGACAGATACGCAGTATTTT. Its protein is CASSSLGTGGTDTQYF.

This clone was seen a few times. The V gene is TRBV11-2, the J gene TRBJ2-5; the D gene is possibly TRBD1 (6 bases). Germline CDR1 and CDR2: SGHAT and FQNNGV. V was clipped by 4 bases and J by 1 base, with 10 bases between them. CDR3 length: 14 residues. The DNA for the CDR3 is TGTGCCAGCAGCTCCCCGGACAGCCAAGAGACCCAGTACTTC. It encodes CASSSPDSQETQYF. The full variable domain, rest sourced from reference TRBV11-2 and TRBJ2-5, is EAGVAQSPRYKIIEKRQSVAFWCNPISGHATLYWYQQILGQGPKLLIQFQNNGVVDDSQLPKDRFSAERLKGVDSTLKIQPAKLEDSAVYLCASSSPDSQETQYFGPGTRLLVL.

Regarding this clone: The same CDR3 also results from other DNA sequences found in this sample. The gene calls are TRBV27 and TRBJ2-7; TRBD2 matches 13 bases. This CDR3 is built from 17 residues. Germline CDR1 and CDR2: MNHEY and SMNVEV (reference sequence). Trimming at V came to 8 bases and at J to 5 bases, leaving 15 bases not matched to a gene. CDR3 nucleotides: TGTGCCAGCCCGAGGGGACTAGCGGGATGTGGGGGTCACGAGCAGTACTTC. Its translation is CASPRGLAGCGGHEQYF.

The CDR3 coding sequence is TGTGCCAGTAGTGCTATGACTAGCGGGAGGGCCAGGGCAGATACGCAGTATTTT. Amino acid sequence: CASSAMTSGRARADTQYF. This chain joins TRBV19 and TRBJ2-3; 14 bases are a match to TRBD2. V lost 5 bases, J lost 4 bases, and 11 bases stayed unmatched. This CDR3 contains 18 residues. Per the germline V gene, CDR1 is LNHDA and CDR2 is SQIVND (reference sequence). Full variable domain (rest looked up from reference TRBV19 and TRBJ2-3): DGGITQSPKYLFRKEGQNVTLSCEQNLNHDAMYWYRQDPGQGLRLIYYSQIVNDFQKGDIAEGYSVSREKKESFPLTVTSAQKNPTAFYLCASSAMTSGRARADTQYFGPGTRLTVL.

The rearrangement links TRBV5-1 to TRBJ2-5; D perhaps matches TRBD2 (7 bases). Germline V gene lookup returns CDR1 SGHRS and CDR2 YFSETQ. The CDR3 is 15 residues long. The ends were cut back, 4 bases at V and 3 bases at J, with 16 bases in the middle. Here the CDR3 reads CASSNRGGAEETQYF. The CDR3 region has the DNA TGCGCCAGCAGCAACCGTGGGGGGGCCGAAGAGACCCAGTACTTC.

The chain links TRBV28 to TRBJ1-3; D might be TRBD1 (5 bases). Trimming removed 5 bases at V and 4 bases at J, with 15 bases between. The length of the CDR3 is 15 residues. CDR1 is MDHEN, CDR2 SYDVKM, per germline. The CDR3 loop is CASSRQLMIGNTIYF. For the CDR3, the DNA is TGTGCCAGCAGTAGACAGCTGATGATAGGAAACACCATATATTTT. Variable domain in full (rest from reference TRBV28 and TRBJ1-3): DVKVTQSSRYLVKRTGEKVFLECVQDMDHENMFWYRQDPGLGLRLIYFSYDVKMKEKGDIPEGYSVSREKKERFSLILESASTNQTSMYLCASSRQLMIGNTIYFGEGSWLTVV.

The chain couples TRBV7-9 to TRBJ1-2; D not certain. Trimming took 5 bases from V and 3 from J, leaving 7 bases between them. The CDR3 has 12 amino acids. In germline, CDR1 is SEHNR, CDR2 FQNEAQ (reference sequence). DNA for the CDR3: TGTGCCAGCAGCCCCGCGGACTATGGCTACACCTTC. Translating gives CASSPADYGYTF.

V and J are TRBV19 and TRBJ2-3; tentative D call: TRBD1 (5 bases). Germline V gene sequence: CDR1 LNHDA, CDR2 SQIVND (reference sequence). Trimming stripped 3 bases from V and 6 bases from J, with 13 bases between. This CDR3 is 14 amino acids long. CDR3 nucleotides: TGTGCCAGTAGTATTCCAGGGTCGAGGGATACGCAGTATTTT. This sequence encodes CASSIPGSRDTQYF.

The gene calls are TRBV7-2 and TRBJ1-5, with D tentatively TRBD1 (5 bases). V lost 0 bases, J lost 4 bases, and 10 bases lay in between. The CDR3 sequence is 15 residues long. Germline V gene lookup returns CDR1 SGHTA and CDR2 FQGNSA. CDR3 sequence reads: CASSLAVQGNQPQHF. The CDR3 bases are TGTGCCAGCAGCTTAGCGGTTCAGGGAAATCAGCCCCAGCATTTT.

V usage is TRBV9 and J usage is TRBJ1-5, with TRBD1 as a possible D gene (5 bases). CDR1 is SGDLS, CDR2 YYNGEE, per germline. The CDR3 length is 14 residues. Trimming took 4 bases from V and 4 from J, leaving 12 bases between them. The CDR3 region is CASSPAGGNQPQHF. CDR3 nucleotides: TGTGCCAGCAGCCCAGCGGGGGGGAATCAGCCCCAGCATTTT.

The CDR3 region has the DNA TGTGCCAGCTCCCAGGGTAGTGACAATGAGCAGTTCTTC. Protein: CASSQGSDNEQFF. The genes are TRBV18 and TRBJ2-1; the D gene is possibly TRBD1 (5 bases). CDR1 is KGHSH and CDR2 is LQKENI in the germline V gene. This CDR3 has 13 amino acids. Trimming left V 6 bases short and J 5 bases short, with 11 bases between.

On this clone: This sample includes further DNA sequences coding for the same CDR3. J is TRBJ2-7 and V is TRBV27; D ambiguous. This CDR3 has 14 residues. Trimming took 2 bases from V and 0 from J, leaving 8 bases between them. The germline V gene encodes CDR1 MNHEY and CDR2 SMNVEV (reference sequence). The CDR3 loop is CASSLGGSSYEQYF. CDR3 sequence (DNA): TGTGCCAGCAGTTTAGGCGGCTCCTCCTACGAGCAGTACTTC.

The rearrangement uses TRBV5-1 and TRBJ2-5, with D uncertain. The germline V and J ends were trimmed by 7 bases and 2 bases, with 6 bases remaining between them. Per germline, CDR1 SGHRS and CDR2 YFSETQ. The CDR3 covers 11 residues. This chain's CDR3 is CASQVQETQYF. The DNA of the CDR3 is TGCGCCAGCCAGGTTCAAGAGACCCAGTACTTC.